The 27 T cell receptor beta chains given below trace back to one sample, sequenced in a study of identifying expanded T cells in peripheral blood. Produced via immunoSEQ multiplex PCR; TCRdb's table is partial and in-frame only. The table shows about 85,000 clones, with around nine tenths occurring only once. The source material was blood. These receptors were taken from a person aged 18-70 years in good health.

The gene calls are TRBV9 and TRBJ1-3; a possible D gene is TRBD1 (5 bases). CDR3 length: 14 residues. V lost 5 bases and J lost 7, with 16 bases in between. From germline, CDR1 is SGDLS and CDR2 YYNGEE. CDR3 in DNA: TGTGCCAGCAGTTCAGACAGCCGCGGCAACACCATATATTTT. Amino acid sequence: CASSSDSRGNTIYF.

This sequence joins TRBV5-1 and TRBJ2-5; no reliable D call. This CDR3 is 14 amino acids long. Germline V gene lookup returns CDR1 SGHRS and CDR2 YFSETQ. V was pared by 0 bases and J by 5 bases, with 11 bases between. CDR3 in amino acids: CASSLGTDGETQYF. The CDR3 bases are TGCGCCAGCAGCTTGGGGACCGACGGGGAGACCCAGTACTTC.

This rearrangement joins TRBV12-5 to TRBJ1-2; possibly TRBD1 for D (6 bases). Per the germline V gene, CDR1 is LGHNT and CDR2 is FRNRAP. The CDR3 contains 18 residues. The V end lost 2 bases, the J end lost 4 bases, and 23 bases lay between the germline ends. DNA of the CDR3: TGTGCTAGTGGTTTGATCCCTCAGACAGCGGACAGCCTCTATGGCTACACCTTC. Encoded protein: CASGLIPQTADSLYGYTF.

In regard to this clone: The junction differs from germline at one of its ends, possibly a read error. The chain combines TRBV7-7 with TRBJ1-2; weak D call: TRBD1 (6 bases). This CDR3 spans 15 amino acids. CDR1 is SSHAT and CDR2 is FNYEAQ in the germline V gene (reference sequence). In nucleotides, the CDR3 is TGTGCTAGCAGCTTGACAGGCCCCATTTTCTGTGGCTACACCTTC. Its protein is CASSLTGPIFCGYTF.

V usage is TRBV5-1 and J usage is TRBJ2-7; no firm D call. From germline, CDR1 is SGHRS and CDR2 YFSETQ. Trimming removed 3 bases at V and 3 bases at J, with 10 bases between. The CDR3 totals 13 residues. This CDR3 is CASSSAAGYEQYF. In DNA form, the CDR3 reads TGCGCCAGCAGCTCCGCTGCAGGCTACGAGCAGTACTTC.

This clone was recorded once. The CDR3 DNA is TGTGCCAGCGCGACGCCAACTGATACTGGCGAGCAGTACTTC. Its translation: CASATPTDTGEQYF. The chain employs TRBV18 and TRBJ2-7, with D unresolved. CDR3 length: 14 residues. Trimming left V 8 bases short and J 6 bases short, with 20 bases between. Germline V gives CDR1 KGHSH, CDR2 LQKENI.

This clone has only one observation. The chain carries TRBV28 and TRBJ1-5; 8 bases are a match to TRBD1. The CDR3 is 15 residues long. The V and J ends lost 5 bases and 7 bases, in that order; junction bases with no gene match: 10. Per the germline V gene, CDR1 is MDHEN and CDR2 is SYDVKM. CDR3 amino acids: CASSTDRDRGQPQHF. In nucleotides, the CDR3 is TGTGCCAGCAGTACGGACAGGGACCGCGGGCAGCCCCAGCATTTT.

V and J are TRBV2 and TRBJ1-5, with unresolved D. Trimming took 7 bases from V and 6 from J, leaving 16 bases between them. CDR1 SNHLY and CDR2 FYNNEI come from the germline V gene. The CDR3 loop spans 14 amino acids. This CDR3 is CASTQVTAIQPQHF. The CDR3 DNA reads TGTGCCAGCACCCAGGTTACCGCCATTCAGCCCCAGCATTTT.

The gene calls are TRBV25-1 and TRBJ1-1; 9 bases map to TRBD1. The CDR3 contains 17 residues. CDR1 and CDR2 (germline): MGHDK, SYGVNS. Trimming cost V 2 bases and J 5 bases; bases outside gene matches: 12. CDR3 loop: CASSEPQGGTGRTEAFF. The CDR3 coding sequence is TGTGCCAGCAGTGAACCACAAGGGGGGACAGGGAGGACTGAAGCTTTCTTT.

The J gene is TRBJ2-2, the V gene TRBV19, with D possibly being TRBD2 (5 bases). Germline CDR1 reads LNHDA; CDR2 reads SQIVND (reference sequence). This CDR3 spans 14 amino acids. V lost 0 bases, J lost 4 bases, and 6 bases lay in between. CDR3 loop: CASSIDRGTGELFF. In DNA form, the CDR3 reads TGTGCCAGTAGTATAGATCGGGGCACCGGGGAGCTGTTTTTT.

The chain employs TRBV28 and TRBJ2-2, with TRBD1 matching over 8 bases. V was pared by 6 bases and J by 7 bases, with 10 bases of the junction left unmatched. Germline CDR1 reads MDHEN; CDR2 reads SYDVKM. CDR3 length: 15 amino acids. CDR3 coding DNA: TGTGCCAGCAGCCAAGCCGGACAGGGAGGCGGGGAGCTGTTTTTT. Translation gives CASSQAGQGGGELFF.

In its sample, this clone was seen once. The J gene is TRBJ2-7, the V gene TRBV28; D may be TRBD1 or TRBD2 (6 bases each). Germline CDR1 reads MDHEN; CDR2 reads SYDVKM. CDR3 length equals 14 residues. Trimming took 5 bases from V and 6 from J, leaving 17 bases between them. CDR3 sequence: CASSTPGGRVEQYF. The CDR3 bases are TGTGCCAGCAGTACCCCCGGGGGCAGGGTCGAGCAGTACTTC.

V usage is TRBV5-1 and J usage is TRBJ1-6, with 9 bases identical to TRBD1. With V trimmed by 3 bases and J by 5 bases, 6 bases remained unmatched. This CDR3 is 16 amino acids long. The germline CDR1 and CDR2 sequences are SGHRS and YFSETQ. DNA of the CDR3: TGCGCCAGCAGCTGGGGACAGGGTGACGATAATTCACCCCTCCACTTT. It encodes CASSWGQGDDNSPLHF.

V is TRBV29-1 and J is TRBJ2-1, with a weak D call TRBD2 (7 bases). The CDR3 is 12 amino acids. V was pared by 5 bases and J by 4 bases, with 9 bases between. Germline loops: CDR1 SQVTM, CDR2 ANQGSEA. The CDR3 DNA sequence: TGCAGCGTTAGGGGGGGGTACAATGAGCAGTTCTTC. Residues: CSVRGGYNEQFF.

The chain joins TRBV23-1 to TRBJ1-5; no reliable D call. TRBV23-1 is sorted into the ORF group, with uncertain function. The V gene lost 5 bases and the J gene lost 8 bases, with 16 bases spanning the gap. The CDR3 sequence is 14 residues long. This CDR3 is CASSTRSRCEPQHF. DNA for the CDR3: TGCGCCAGCAGTACCAGATCCAGGTGCGAGCCCCAGCATTTT.

This chain links TRBV30 with TRBJ1-1, with D possibly TRBD1 on 5 matching bases. Germline V gene data show CDR1 as GTSNPN and CDR2 as SVGIG (reference sequence). V lost 0 bases and J 10 bases, leaving 15 bases between the germline ends. This CDR3 has 13 residues. The CDR3: CAWSVSRAHGAFF. The DNA for the CDR3 is TGTGCCTGGAGTGTAAGCAGGGCACATGGAGCTTTCTTT. The whole variable domain, filled in from reference TRBV30 and TRBJ1-1, reads SQTIHQWPATLVQPVGSPLSLECTVEGTSNPNLYWYRQAAGRGLQLLFYSVGIGQISSEVPQNLSASRPQDRQFILSSKKLLLSDSGFYLCAWSVSRAHGAFFGQGTRLTVV.

The V call is TRBV27, the J call TRBJ1-2, with 10 bases fitting TRBD1. Germline V gene lookup returns CDR1 MNHEY and CDR2 SMNVEV (reference sequence). The CDR3 is 15 residues long. The V gene end was trimmed by 6 bases and the J gene end by 3 bases; junction bases not matched to a gene: 7. CDR3 sequence: CASRRQGAAYYGYTF. The CDR3 bases are TGTGCCAGCAGACGACAGGGGGCGGCCTACTATGGCTACACCTTC.

The sample holds a few counts of this clone. The J gene is TRBJ1-1, the V gene TRBV4-2; no reliable D call. Germline assignment: CDR1 LGHNA and CDR2 YNFKEQ. CDR3 length equals 14 residues. Trimming removed 3 bases at V and 7 bases at J, with 15 bases between. CDR3 DNA: TGTGCCAGCAGCCAGGGCCTTAGGTCATTTGAAGCTTTCTTT. Translated, it gives CASSQGLRSFEAFF.

The gene calls are TRBV11-1 and TRBJ2-7; weak D call: TRBD2 (5 bases). This CDR3 is built from 14 residues. The germline gives CDR1 SGHAT, CDR2 FQDESV (reference sequence). V dropped 0 bases and J dropped 6 bases, with 12 bases sitting between them. The DNA for the CDR3 is TGTGCCAGCAGCTTAGCCCCTTCTCGGGGCGAGCAGTACTTC. This translates into CASSLAPSRGEQYF.

CDR3 sequence: CASSPRTSGGGDEQFF. As DNA, the CDR3 is TGTGCCAGCAGCCCCCGAACTAGTGGGGGAGGAGATGAGCAGTTCTTC. The rearrangement joins TRBV9 to TRBJ2-1, with D maybe TRBD2 (6 bases). The V end lost 4 bases, the J end lost 8 bases, and 22 bases lay between the germline ends. CDR1 is SGDLS and CDR2 is YYNGEE in the germline V gene. This CDR3 spans 16 amino acids.

The chain couples TRBV10-1 to TRBJ2-1, with 8 nucleotides matching TRBD1. The CDR3 runs to 14 residues. V lost 8 bases to trimming and J lost 8 bases; unmatched junction nucleotides: 11. The V gene's germline CDR1 is WNHNN and CDR2 SYGVQD (reference sequence). The CDR3 DNA reads TGCGCCAGCGACGGGACAGGCTCTGGCGATGAGCAGTTCTTC. The encoded protein is CASDGTGSGDEQFF.

The rearrangement links TRBV30 to TRBJ1-5; D remains unclear. The V gene lost 0 bases and the J gene lost 4 bases, with 13 bases spanning the gap. The CDR3 sequence is 15 residues long. Germline V CDR1 and CDR2: GTSNPN, SVGIG (reference sequence). CDR3 amino acids: CAWSVPRPSNQPQHF. As DNA, the CDR3 is TGTGCCTGGAGTGTACCGCGGCCTTCTAATCAGCCCCAGCATTTT.

The chain joins TRBV28 to TRBJ2-2; D tentatively fits TRBD1 or TRBD2 (5 bases each). Trimming pared 4 bases from V and 3 bases from J, leaving 12 bases between. Germline CDR1 MDHEN, CDR2 SYDVKM. This CDR3 has 15 amino acids. Here the CDR3 reads CASSSREWYTGELFF. In nucleotides, the CDR3 is TGTGCCAGCAGTTCCAGGGAGTGGTACACCGGGGAGCTGTTTTTT.

This clone was seen a single time. The chain employs TRBV27 and TRBJ1-4; D unresolved. The CDR3 loop spans 15 amino acids. V lost 4 bases and J lost 8, with 17 bases in between. Germline CDR1 reads MNHEY; CDR2 reads SMNVEV (reference sequence). The CDR3: CASSSMGSVREKLFF. Written as DNA, the CDR3 is TGTGCCAGCAGTTCTATGGGCAGCGTTCGGGAAAAACTGTTTTTT. Looking up the rest from reference TRBV27 and TRBJ1-4 gives the full variable domain: EAQVTQNPRYLITVTGKKLTVTCSQNMNHEYMSWYRQDPGLGLRQIYYSMNVEVTDKGDVPEGYKVSRKEKRNFPLILESPSPNQTSLYFCASSSMGSVREKLFFGSGTQLSVL.

This clone occurred many times. This chain links TRBV29-1 with TRBJ2-1, with a weak D call TRBD1 (6 bases). The CDR3 spans 13 residues. The germline V and J ends were trimmed by 6 bases and 10 bases, with 19 bases remaining between them. Germline V gene sequence: CDR1 SQVTM, CDR2 ANQGSEA. The CDR3 sequence: CSVPGKDTGEQFF. The CDR3 bases are TGCAGCGTCCCCGGGAAGGACACAGGGGAGCAGTTCTTC.

The gene calls are TRBV9 and TRBJ2-7; perhaps TRBD1 as D (5 bases). With 0 bases removed from V and 4 bases from J, the gap between germline ends came to 17 bases. The CDR3 sequence is 16 residues long. CDR1 and CDR2 (germline): SGDLS, YYNGEE. The CDR3, as DNA: TGTGCCAGCAGCGTAGCACCGGCCGTTTCAGGGTACGAGCAGTACTTC. Translating it yields CASSVAPAVSGYEQYF.

V usage is TRBV28 and J usage is TRBJ2-4; 7 bases align to TRBD2. This CDR3 region has 17 residues. Germline-derived CDR1 and CDR2 are MDHEN and SYDVKM. J lost 2 bases, V lost 3 bases, and 10 bases had no gene match. CDR3: CASSFFAEGGTKNIQYF. In DNA form, the CDR3 reads TGTGCCAGCAGTTTTTTCGCAGAGGGAGGGACCAAAAACATTCAGTACTTC. The variable domain in full, with the rest retrieved from reference TRBV28 and TRBJ2-4, is DVKVTQSSRYLVKRTGEKVFLECVQDMDHENMFWYRQDPGLGLRLIYFSYDVKMKEKGDIPEGYSVSREKKERFSLILESASTNQTSMYLCASSFFAEGGTKNIQYFGAGTRLSVL.